This is a list of T cell receptor beta chains from one sample in a study of blood T cells in healthy people across ages. MiXCR was run by TCRdb on the 5' RACE reads, yielding one entry per CDR3 protein. The sample has 1 million to 1.2 million distinct CDR3 sequences, more than 30% seen once; the top ten hold about an eighth. Sample: blood. The receptor source for this set is a young man in good health. The CDR3 runs from the conserved cysteine through the conserved F or W. D genes are given only for firm matches. Rows may omit the clone size; those that give it use once, few, many or a size class.

j_call d_call v_call clone_size cdr3_aa cdr3_nt
TRBJ2-1 - TRBV6-2/TRBV6-3 - CASSGTTGADNEQFF TGTGCCAGCAGCGGAACGACAGGTGCGGACAATGAGCAGTTCTTC
TRBJ1-4 - TRBV5-1 - CASSPAGAATNEKLFF TGCGCCAGCAGCCCAGCAGGGGCTGCAACTAATGAAAAACTGTTTTTT
TRBJ1-2 - TRBV5-1 - CASAGGSGYTF TGCGCCAGTGCTGGAGGGAGCGGCTACACCTTC
TRBJ2-1 - TRBV6-2/TRBV6-3 few CASSWTVNEQFF TGTGCCAGCAGTTGGACTGTAAATGAGCAGTTCTTC
TRBJ2-1 - TRBV5-1 many CASSLERRGEQFF TGCGCCAGCAGCTTGGAACGACGGGGCGAGCAGTTCTTC
TRBJ2-3 TRBD1 TRBV20-1 - CSARLDRGTDTQYF TGCAGTGCTAGATTGGACAGGGGCACAGATACGCAGTATTTT
TRBJ2-3 TRBD2 TRBV10-3 - CAISDWRGGSADTQYF TGTGCCATCAGTGATTGGCGGGGGGGCTCCGCAGATACGCAGTATTTT
TRBJ2-7 TRBD1 TRBV6-1 - CASSRLWGDRDSYEQYF TGTGCCAGCAGTCGACTATGGGGCGACAGGGACTCCTACGAGCAGTACTTC
TRBJ2-7 TRBD2 TRBV7-9 - CASSLTAGGRYEQYF TGTGCCAGCAGCTTAACTGCGGGGGGGCGTTACGAGCAGTACTTC
TRBJ1-2 TRBD1 TRBV27 few CASSFVGGLQGAYGYTF TGTGCCAGCAGTTTTGTTGGCGGATTACAGGGGGCCTACGGCTACACCTTC
TRBJ2-1 TRBD2 TRBV20-1 few CSARLPLGLAGGYNEQFF TGCAGTGCTAGACTTCCCCTGGGGCTAGCGGGGGGTTACAATGAGCAGTTCTTC
TRBJ2-5 - TRBV12-3/TRBV12-4 - CASSYRRGPGETQYF TGTGCCAGCAGTTACCGTAGGGGTCCAGGAGAGACCCAGTACTTC
TRBJ2-3 TRBD2 TRBV5-1 many CASSLPSGPTDTQYF TGCGCCAGCAGCTTGCCTAGCGGGCCCACAGATACGCAGTATTTT
TRBJ1-1 - TRBV6-2/TRBV6-3 - CASSYVGPNTEAFF TGTGCCAGCAGTTACGTGGGGCCGAACACTGAAGCTTTCTTT
TRBJ2-5 - TRBV20-1 - CSARIDRRVSETQYF TGCAGTGCTAGAATTGATCGTAGGGTTTCCGAGACCCAGTACTTC
TRBJ1-4 - TRBV19 - CASSTPTGEGEKLFF TGTGCCAGTAGTACCCCCACAGGTGAAGGCGAAAAACTGTTTTTT
TRBJ2-3 TRBD2 TRBV4-1 - CASRDLSGGRDTQYF TGCGCCAGCAGGGACCTGAGCGGGGGGAGAGATACGCAGTATTTT
TRBJ1-4 - TRBV7-9 few CASSLISGNEKLFF TGTGCCAGCAGCTTGATATCAGGGAATGAAAAACTGTTTTTT
TRBJ2-5 - TRBV12-3/TRBV12-4 few CASLRQYQETQYF TGTGCCAGCTTGCGGCAGTACCAAGAGACCCAGTACTTC
TRBJ2-3 - TRBV20-1 - CSAQDSGGASDTQYF TGCAGTGCCCAAGATAGCGGTGGGGCTTCAGATACGCAGTATTTT
TRBJ2-3 TRBD2 TRBV7-9 - CASSSTGGHTDTQYF TGTGCCAGCAGCTCGACGGGGGGGCACACAGATACGCAGTATTTT
TRBJ1-1 TRBD1 TRBV6-5 - CASRPGQGSTEAFF TGTGCCAGCAGGCCGGGACAGGGGAGCACTGAAGCTTTCTTT
TRBJ2-3 - TRBV5-4 few CASSSLTVTSLSTDTQYF TGTGCCAGCAGCTCCCTCACCGTTACTAGCTTAAGCACAGATACGCAGTATTTT
TRBJ2-1 TRBD1 TRBV4-1 - CASSQRAGTGNNEQFF TGCGCCAGCAGCCAAAGGGCCGGGACAGGGAACAATGAGCAGTTCTTC
TRBJ2-5 - TRBV28 many CASSTGQETQYF TGTGCCAGCAGTACAGGCCAAGAGACCCAGTACTTC
TRBJ1-2 TRBD1 TRBV4-1 - CAGSQQTGKGYTF TGCGCCGGCAGCCAGCAGACAGGGAAGGGCTACACCTTC
TRBJ2-7 - TRBV7-9 - CASSPPVFDRPLYEQYF TGTGCCAGCAGCCCCCCTGTTTTTGACAGGCCACTTTACGAGCAGTACTTC
TRBJ1-2 - TRBV4-2 - CASSQVFVIVNYGHTF TGTGCCAGCAGCCAAGTATTTGTCATAGTTAACTATGGCCACACCTTC
TRBJ1-4 - TRBV12-5 - CASAQTGGNEKLFF TGTGCTAGCGCACAGACAGGAGGGAATGAAAAACTGTTTTTT
TRBJ2-5 - TRBV11-1 - CASSPRSGTPGRNEQYF TGTGCCAGCAGCCCTAGATCCGGGACCCCGGGGAGGAATGAGCAGTACTTC
TRBJ1-4 - TRBV6-5 - CASSYSPGDYNEKLFF TGTGCCAGCAGTTACTCGCCGGGTGACTATAATGAAAAACTGTTTTTT
TRBJ2-5 TRBD1 TRBV28 few CASSPPTGMKQTQYF TGTGCCAGCAGTCCCCCGACAGGGATGAAACAGACCCAGTACTTC
TRBJ2-1 TRBD1 TRBV20-1 - CSASLWDRGFGEQFF TGCAGTGCTAGTCTCTGGGACAGGGGGTTTGGTGAGCAGTTCTTC
TRBJ2-7 - TRBV20-1 - CSARTSTEQYF TGCAGTGCTAGGACCAGCACTGAGCAGTACTTC
TRBJ2-5 - TRBV7-2 many CASSLAPETQYF TGTGCCAGCAGCTTAGCTCCTGAGACCCAGTACTTC
TRBJ1-2 - TRBV27 few CASSLYGGNYGYTF TGTGCCAGCAGTCTTTATGGGGGTAACTATGGCTACACCTTC
TRBJ2-7 TRBD2 TRBV5-1 - CASSPEGSGGSYNEQYF TGCGCCAGCAGCCCTGAGGGTAGCGGGGGCTCCTACAATGAGCAGTACTTC
TRBJ2-3 TRBD2 TRBV7-9 few CASSLGTTHQDTQYF TGTGCCAGCAGCTTGGGGACTACCCACCAGGATACGCAGTATTTT
TRBJ1-2 - TRBV7-9 - CASSRHNYGYTF TGTGCCAGCAGCCGACATAACTATGGCTACACCTTC
TRBJ2-6 - TRBV6-2/TRBV6-3 few CASSPGHEGWANVLTF TGTGCCAGCAGCCCCGGCCATGAGGGCTGGGCCAACGTCCTGACTTTC
TRBJ2-2 TRBD2 TRBV7-2 few CASTISGGAYTGELFF TGTGCCAGCACCATTAGCGGGGGGGCCTACACCGGGGAGCTGTTTTTT
TRBJ1-3 TRBD1 TRBV6-6 - CASSSRDREGNTIYF TGTGCCAGCAGTTCCCGGGACAGGGAAGGAAACACCATATATTTT
TRBJ2-7 TRBD1 TRBV6-6 few CASSYQTGYYYEQYF TGTGCCAGCAGTTACCAGACAGGGTATTACTACGAGCAGTACTTC
TRBJ1-5 - TRBV10-2 once CASRQKEGTGYSNQPQHF TGCGCCAGCAGACAAAAGGAGGGTACCGGGTATAGCAATCAGCCCCAGCATTTT
TRBJ1-5 TRBD1 TRBV7-9 - CASSPDRGLNQPQHF TGTGCCAGCAGCCCCGACAGGGGGCTCAATCAGCCCCAGCATTTT
TRBJ1-1 - TRBV7-2 few CASSFLPGKNTEAFF TGTGCCAGCAGCTTCCTCCCGGGTAAGAACACTGAAGCTTTCTTT
TRBJ2-7 - TRBV5-1 - CASSGTGLPYEQYF TGCGCCAGCAGCGGCACAGGGCTGCCCTACGAGCAGTACTTC
TRBJ2-5 - TRBV6-5 few CASSYVSDSQETQYF TGTGCCAGCAGTTACGTTTCGGACAGCCAAGAGACCCAGTACTTC
TRBJ2-5 - TRBV7-2 - CASSLWASLGRETQYF TGTGCCAGCAGCTTATGGGCTAGCTTGGGAAGAGAGACCCAGTACTTC
TRBJ2-7 - TRBV6-5 few CASNTGTDSYEQYF TGTGCCAGCAACACCGGGACTGACTCCTACGAGCAGTACTTC
TRBJ1-4 - TRBV7-3 - CASSLNSGPNEKLFF TGTGCCAGCAGCTTAAATTCCGGCCCTAATGAAAAACTGTTTTTT
TRBJ2-7 - TRBV7-2 - CASSPNGQIAYLYEQYF TGTGCCAGCAGCCCCAATGGTCAGATCGCTTACCTCTACGAGCAGTACTTC
TRBJ2-5 - TRBV12-5 - CASGAQSGETQYF TGTGCTAGTGGTGCCCAGAGCGGAGAGACCCAGTACTTC